This TCR beta chain was sequenced during a study of shared clonotypes between healthy human individuals. This CDR3 has 14 residues. Germline V lookup: CDR1 MDHEN, CDR2 SYDVKM. V gave up 6 bases and J gave up 2 bases, with 14 bases separating them. The protocol was immunoSEQ multiplex PCR, while the TCRdb copy is restricted to in-frame clones and leaves out a portion. The sample contains a few hundred thousand clones, approximately 97% of which appear only once. Investigators divided CD4+ cells into CD45RA+ naive and CD45RA-negative memory subsets. The genes are TRBV28 and TRBJ2-7; D gene unclear. This clonotype originated in a woman aged 25 to 39 in good health. Sequenced input: naive CD4+ T cells sorted from blood. Stated subset: CD45RA+ positively selected. CDR3 region: CASRNGGDPYEQYF. In DNA form, the CDR3 reads TGTGCCAGCAGGAACGGTGGAGACCCCTACGAGCAGTACTTC.